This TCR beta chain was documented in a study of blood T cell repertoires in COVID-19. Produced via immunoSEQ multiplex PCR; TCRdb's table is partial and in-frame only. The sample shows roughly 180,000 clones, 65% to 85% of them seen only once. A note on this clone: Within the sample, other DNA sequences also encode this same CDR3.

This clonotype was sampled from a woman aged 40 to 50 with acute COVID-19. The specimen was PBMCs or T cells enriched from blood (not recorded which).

The CDR3 reads CASSLGPPGGANVLTF. CDR3 in DNA: TGTGCCAGCAGCTTGGGCCCCCCCGGGGGGGCCAACGTCCTGACTTTC. The rearrangement joins TRBV5-4 to TRBJ2-6; no clear D. Germline V gene sequence: CDR1 SGHNT, CDR2 YYREEE (reference sequence). With 0 bases removed from V and 4 bases from J, the gap between germline ends came to 11 bases. The CDR3 extends over 16 amino acids.